This T cell receptor (beta chain) originates from a study of T-cell reconstitution after alpha-beta-depleted transplantation in children. Overall study results and limits: Expanded graft clones numbering several hundred reportedly gave rise to alpha-beta T cells about two months after transplant. At one year after transplant, newly produced T cells mostly accounted for T-cell counts and diversity. Surviving recipient T cells and thymic progenitors underlay high day-60 TCRbeta diversity in some patients.

Unique molecular identifiers were incorporated during preparation of the TCRbeta library. MiXCR, run by TCRdb on the PCR reads, gives a single entry per CDR3 protein. The data show some 460,000 distinct CDR3 sequences, about a sixth seen once. V gave up 6 bases and J gave up 4 bases; unmatched junction bases: 13. CDR3 length: 18 amino acids. CDR1 is MNHEY, CDR2 SVGEGT, per germline. In the case of this clonotype: Its antigen is unidentified.

Sequencing used PBMCs, mostly from graft donor cells, obtained 360 days after TCRalphabeta/CD19-depleted stem cell transplant. This clonotype was obtained from a boy less than two years old who had a stem cell transplant for Wiskott-Aldrich syndrome, so the T cells may come from the graft donor. The chain carries TRBV6-2 or TRBV6-3 and TRBJ2-1, with 12 bases fitting TRBD2. CDR3 loop: CASRPGLAGPTAYNEQFF. CDR3 DNA: TGTGCCAGCAGGCCCGGACTAGCGGGGCCTACTGCTTACAATGAGCAGTTCTTC.